The 18 T cell receptor beta chains listed next were all sequenced from one sample in a study of CD8+ T cells in alopecia areata. Extraction and reverse transcription of RNA yielded cDNA as the sequencing template. Measured with immunoSEQ multiplex PCR; TCRdb has only the in-frame clones, and not every one. The table has approximately 280,000 clones, 58% seen once. The treatment is: oral pan-JAK inhibitor, 5-10 mg twice daily. The sequencing here drew on CD4+ T cells sorted from blood, taken at week 24, from a patient treated with tofacitinib. The origin of the receptors is a human donor with alopecia areata.

The rearrangement uses TRBV11-2 and TRBJ1-1, with 7 bases lining up with TRBD1. Germline trimming cut 9 bases from V and 1 base from J; bases unmatched to any gene: 8. Germline V gene sequence: CDR1 SGHAT, CDR2 FQNNGV. This CDR3 is built from 14 residues. The CDR3 nucleotides are TGTGCCAGTGCTCTTGGGGACAGGAACACTGAAGCTTTCTTT. Translation gives CASALGDRNTEAFF. Variable domain in full (rest from reference TRBV11-2 and TRBJ1-1): EAGVAQSPRYKIIEKRQSVAFWCNPISGHATLYWYQQILGQGPKLLIQFQNNGVVDDSQLPKDRFSAERLKGVDSTLKIQPAKLEDSAVYLCASALGDRNTEAFFGQGTRLTVV.

This clone was observed once. This rearrangement joins TRBV30 to TRBJ2-5; 8 bases agree with TRBD1. Germline V lookup: CDR1 GTSNPN, CDR2 SVGIG (reference sequence). V shed 0 bases, J shed 5 bases, and the junction held 8 bases outside the gene matches. The CDR3 covers 15 residues. The CDR3 is CAWSVWTGIVETQYF. The CDR3 DNA reads TGTGCCTGGAGTGTCTGGACAGGGATTGTTGAGACCCAGTACTTC.

This clone was detected once. J is TRBJ2-7 and V is TRBV30; D gene unclear. From germline, CDR1 is GTSNPN and CDR2 SVGIG (reference sequence). V gave up 2 bases and J gave up 6 bases, with 8 bases separating them. The CDR3 has 11 residues. DNA for the CDR3: TGTGCCTGGAGTCCGCGGCGCGAGCAGTACTTC. Translated: CAWSPRREQYF.

The V and J genes are TRBV10-3 and TRBJ2-5; a weak D match, TRBD2 (8 bases). CDR1 is ENHRY and CDR2 is SYGVKD in the germline V gene. The CDR3 has 13 amino acids. V dropped 11 bases and J dropped 5 bases, with 18 bases sitting between them. CDR3 nucleotide sequence: TGTGCCGCCCGTGCGGGGGGACAGGAGACCCAGTACTTC. Its translation: CAARAGGQETQYF.

This clone was seen only a few times. The V call is TRBV30, the J call TRBJ1-1, with D possibly TRBD1 on 5 matching bases. The CDR3 is 13 amino acids. Trimming took 5 bases from V and 0 from J, leaving 10 bases between them. Germline V gene data show CDR1 as GTSNPN and CDR2 as SVGIG (reference sequence). As DNA, the CDR3 is TGTGCCTGGGCCAGGGAGATGAACACTGAAGCTTTCTTT. Its translation: CAWAREMNTEAFF. Full variable domain (rest looked up from reference TRBV30 and TRBJ1-1): SQTIHQWPATLVQPVGSPLSLECTVEGTSNPNLYWYRQAAGRGLQLLFYSVGIGQISSEVPQNLSASRPQDRQFILSSKKLLLSDSGFYLCAWAREMNTEAFFGQGTRLTVV.

There are a few counts of this clone. The chain links TRBV7-2 to TRBJ2-5, with D possibly being TRBD1 or TRBD2 (5 bases each). The germline V gene encodes CDR1 SGHTA and CDR2 FQGNSA. The V gene lost 2 bases and the J gene lost 5 bases, with 21 bases spanning the gap. The CDR3 length is 17 residues. This CDR3 is CASSLWGSQARGETQYF. DNA for the CDR3: TGTGCCAGCAGCTTATGGGGCAGTCAGGCTCGCGGGGAGACCCAGTACTTC.

The rearrangement links TRBV7-2 to TRBJ2-5; 12 positions agree with TRBD1. Unmatched junction bases numbered 1, after V lost 1 base and J lost 4 bases. CDR3 length: 15 residues. The V gene's germline CDR1 is SGHTA and CDR2 FQGNSA. This CDR3 reads CASSLGGQGAETQYF. In nucleotides, the CDR3 is TGTGCCAGCAGCTTAGGGGGACAGGGGGCAGAGACCCAGTACTTC.

The chain has TRBV4-3 and TRBJ2-7, with TRBD1 identical over 10 bases. Unmatched junction bases numbered 7, after V lost 0 bases and J lost 2 bases. The germline gives CDR1 LGHNA, CDR2 YSLEER. The CDR3 is 17 residues long. The CDR3 DNA follows: TGCGCCAGCAGCCAAGATCTAATCGGACAGGGGGCCTACGAGCAGTACTTC. It encodes CASSQDLIGQGAYEQYF.

This chain uses TRBV6-1 with TRBJ2-5, with 8 bases lining up with TRBD1. The V gene's germline CDR1 is MNHNS and CDR2 SASEGT. This CDR3 region has 16 residues. The V gene end was trimmed by 0 bases and the J gene end by 1 base; junction bases not matched to a gene: 4. CDR3 protein: CASSEASGTGQETQYF. The DNA of the CDR3 is TGTGCCAGCAGTGAAGCTTCCGGGACAGGCCAAGAGACCCAGTACTTC.

The count of this clone is one. The V gene is TRBV11-1, the J gene TRBJ1-6; D not certain. V was cut by 3 bases and J by 7 bases, with 4 bases left in between. Germline CDR1 is SGHAT and CDR2 is FQDESV (reference sequence). The CDR3 is 12 residues long. The CDR3 here is CASSLTNSPLHF. The CDR3 nucleotides are TGTGCCAGCAGCTTGACGAATTCACCCCTCCACTTT.

This clone has more than one count but fewer than ten. The chain carries TRBV6-5 and TRBJ2-3; the D gene is possibly TRBD1 (6 bases). Germline V gene sequence: CDR1 MNHEY, CDR2 SVGAGI. V lost 5 bases, J lost 3 bases, and 15 bases lay in between. This CDR3 region has 15 residues. CDR3 amino acids: CASSTQQGATDTQYF. The CDR3 DNA sequence: TGTGCCAGCAGTACACAACAGGGTGCGACAGATACGCAGTATTTT.

The chain recombines TRBV14 with TRBJ1-2; TRBD1 might be the D (5 bases). V was shortened by 1 base and J by 0 bases, with 9 bases between the two germline ends. The CDR3 has 15 residues. CDR1 and CDR2 from the germline V gene are SGHDN and FVKESK. The DNA for the CDR3 is TGTGCCAGCAGCCAAGGAGGGACTACTAACTATGGCTACACCTTC. Amino acids: CASSQGGTTNYGYTF.

The gene calls are TRBV11-2 and TRBJ1-2; D may be TRBD1 (6 bases). CDR1 and CDR2 from the germline V gene are SGHAT and FQNNGV. V gave up 5 bases and J gave up 0 bases, with 10 bases separating them. This CDR3 comprises 14 residues. CDR3 region: CASSQRTANYGYTF. The CDR3 coding sequence is TGTGCCAGCAGCCAAAGGACAGCTAACTATGGCTACACCTTC.

This clone came up a few times. DNA of the CDR3: TGTGCCAGCAGTGGACATTTCACCGGGGAGCTGTTTTTT. Protein sequence: CASSGHFTGELFF. This chain uses TRBV2 with TRBJ2-2; D ambiguous. Germline V gives CDR1 SNHLY, CDR2 FYNNEI. Trimming removed 4 bases at V and 4 bases at J, with 7 bases between. CDR3 length equals 13 residues.

This chain uses TRBV2 with TRBJ2-1; D gene ambiguous. This CDR3 contains 14 residues. Trimming stripped 7 bases from V and 0 bases from J, with 10 bases between. Germline V gives CDR1 SNHLY, CDR2 FYNNEI. DNA of the CDR3: TGTGCCAGCACCCTTGAAAGCTCCTACAATGAGCAGTTCTTC. This sequence encodes CASTLESSYNEQFF. Variable domain in full (rest from reference TRBV2 and TRBJ2-1): EPEVTQTPSHQVTQMGQEVILRCVPISNHLYFYWYRQILGQKVEFLVSFYNNEISEKSEIFDDQFSVERPDGSNFTLKIRSTKLEDSAMYFCASTLESSYNEQFFGPGTRLTVL.

The chain joins TRBV5-4 to TRBJ2-2; TRBD1 matches at 9 bases. The V gene's germline CDR1 is SGHNT and CDR2 YYREEE (reference sequence). The junction had 6 bases not matched to a gene; V was cut back by 4 bases and J by 5 bases. The CDR3 length is 15 residues. The CDR3 sequence: CASSPPGTGTGELFF. For the CDR3, the DNA is TGTGCCAGCAGCCCGCCCGGGACAGGGACCGGGGAGCTGTTTTTT.

V is TRBV6-6 and J is TRBJ2-3; a weak D match, TRBD1 (5 bases). The V gene lost 0 bases and the J gene lost 2 bases, with 12 bases spanning the gap. The CDR3 runs 16 residues. Germline CDR1 reads MNHNY; CDR2 reads SVGAGI (reference sequence). For the CDR3, the DNA is TGTGCCAGCAGTTACTCGGATCCGACAGCCACAGATACGCAGTATTTT. As protein: CASSYSDPTATDTQYF.

V gene TRBV4-3 combines with J gene TRBJ2-2; 10 bases map to TRBD1. After removal of 4 bases from V and 6 bases from J, the junction contained 8 bases not matched to a gene. Germline V lookup: CDR1 LGHNA, CDR2 YSLEER. The CDR3 consists of 16 residues. The CDR3 DNA reads TGCGCCAGCAGCCCAAACCGACAGGGGGCATCCGGGGAGCTGTTTTTT. Translating gives CASSPNRQGASGELFF.